Listed below are T cell receptor beta chains from one sample, sequenced in a study of T cells after yellow fever vaccination. Using its own MiXCR run on the 5' RACE reads, TCRdb lists one record per CDR3 protein. The data contain around 610,000 distinct CDR3 sequences, approximately 13% of them singletons. The material was PBMCs, obtained on the day of the yellow fever booster vaccination. The receptors stem from a man in his thirties or forties who received the YFV17D yellow fever vaccine. Both conserved end residues are part of each CDR3. Each record gives: V gene, clone size, J gene, D gene, CDR3 DNA, CDR3 protein. A D gene is named only where the DNA matches it firmly. The size of a clone is reported for some rows only, either as once, few or many, or as a class for expanded clones.

TRBV20-1	NA	TRBJ2-3	TRBD2	TGCAGTGCGTTAGCGGGGGCTACGCAGTATTTT	CSALAGATQYF
TRBV11-3	once	TRBJ2-1	NA	TGTGCCAGCAGCTTTGATTCAGTACAATATGAGCAGTTCTTC	CASSFDSVQYEQFF
TRBV7-8	few	TRBJ2-7	NA	TGTGCCAGCAGCTTAGCCGACGAGACAGGACACGAGCAGTACTTC	CASSLADETGHEQYF
TRBV6-4	few	TRBJ2-3	NA	TGTGCCAGCAGTCGGGGATTCGGAGATACGCAGTATTTT	CASSRGFGDTQYF
TRBV7-9	few	TRBJ1-5	NA	TGTGCCAGCAGCCGCAACGTAGGAGGGGAGGGCAATCAGCCCCAGCATTTT	CASSRNVGGEGNQPQHF
TRBV20-1	few	TRBJ2-5	TRBD1	TGCAGTGCTAGAGGGGCGGGACAGGGGGTTTTGGAGACCCAGTACTTC	CSARGAGQGVLETQYF
TRBV6-1	NA	TRBJ1-3	NA	TGTGCCAGCCGGACCGGGGCCTTCTCTGGAAACACCATATATTTT	CASRTGAFSGNTIYF
TRBV29-1	NA	TRBJ2-7	TRBD2	TGCAGCGTTGAGTATAGCGGGAGGGCCCCCTACGAGCAGTACTTC	CSVEYSGRAPYEQYF
TRBV20-1	many	TRBJ2-3	TRBD2	TGCAGTGCTAGAGCGGCTAGCGGGGACGGGGATACGCAGTATTTT	CSARAASGDGDTQYF
TRBV5-5	NA	TRBJ2-2	NA	TGTGCCAGCAGCTTGACCTCATTCGACACCGGGGAGCTGTTTTTT	CASSLTSFDTGELFF
TRBV14	NA	TRBJ2-7	NA	TGTGCCAGCAGCCAGGGCCCCGGCGGGGAGCAGTACTTC	CASSQGPGGEQYF
TRBV5-1	NA	TRBJ1-2	NA	TGCGCCAGCAGCCGTGAAGGGGACCCCTATGGCTACACCTTC	CASSREGDPYGYTF
TRBV4-1	few	TRBJ2-7	TRBD2	TGCGCCAGCAGCCCGTTAGCGGGAGCGCGCGAGCAGTACTTC	CASSPLAGAREQYF
TRBV29-1	NA	TRBJ2-1	TRBD2	TGCAGCGTTGATAAAGCGGGAGGGCCGTATGAGCAGTTCTTC	CSVDKAGGPYEQFF
TRBV19	few	TRBJ2-7	NA	TGTGCCAGTAGTATTGGAGTTGACTCCTACGAGCAGTACTTC	CASSIGVDSYEQYF
TRBV29-1	few	TRBJ2-1	NA	TGCAGCGTTAGGCGATACTCCTACAATGAGCAGTTCTTC	CSVRRYSYNEQFF
TRBV6-2/TRBV6-3	many	TRBJ1-6	TRBD1	TGTGCCAGCAGAACAGGGGTAGTGGATAATTCACCCCTCCACTTT	CASRTGVVDNSPLHF
TRBV19	few	TRBJ2-1	NA	TGTGCCAGTAGTCCCCGGTGGGATGAGCAGTTCTTC	CASSPRWDEQFF
TRBV18	NA	TRBJ2-7	NA	TGTGCCAGCTCACCCGGGGGTGGAGGCCTAGGCGAGCAGTACTTC	CASSPGGGGLGEQYF
TRBV29-1	few	TRBJ2-4	NA	TGCAGCGTCTCTCGTGGGGAAAACATTCAGTACTTC	CSVSRGENIQYF
TRBV10-3	once	TRBJ2-3	NA	TGTGCCATCAGTGAGTCGATTAGCACAGATACGCAGTATTTT	CAISESISTDTQYF
TRBV24-1	few	TRBJ2-7	NA	TGTGCCACCAGTGACCCGGGTCACGGGAACGAGCAGTACTTC	CATSDPGHGNEQYF
TRBV25-1	NA	TRBJ1-2	NA	TGTGCCAGCAGGAAGGGAGGGGACTATGGCTACACCTTC	CASRKGGDYGYTF
TRBV12-3/TRBV12-4	few	TRBJ2-1	NA	TGTGCCAGCAGTAAATGGGAGCAGTTCTTC	CASSKWEQFF
TRBV23-1	many	TRBJ2-1	NA	TGCGCCAGCAGTCCCGCGAGCTCCTACAATGAGCAGTTCTTC	CASSPASSYNEQFF
TRBV6-5	few	TRBJ2-7	TRBD2	TGTGCCAGCAGTTACTCATCTAGCGGGAGTACCCACGAGCAGTACTTC	CASSYSSSGSTHEQYF
TRBV20-1	NA	TRBJ2-4	NA	TGCAGTGCTAGAGATCCGGGGAAAAACATTCAGTACTTC	CSARDPGKNIQYF
TRBV7-9	NA	TRBJ1-6	NA	TGTGCCAGCAGCTTAGGTTGGGGAGCTAATTCACCCCTCCACTTT	CASSLGWGANSPLHF
TRBV11-2	few	TRBJ2-1	TRBD2	TGTGCCAGCAGCCATCTAGCGGGAGATAACAATGAGCAGTTCTTC	CASSHLAGDNNEQFF
TRBV11-1	NA	TRBJ2-1	TRBD2	TGTGCCAGCAGCCCCCGCGGAGGCCTAGCGGGAGCCTATAGGATACATGAACAGTTCTTC	CASSPRGGLAGAYRIHEQFF
TRBV4-3	many	TRBJ2-3	NA	TGCGCCAGCAGCCCCGGGGCGGCAGCAGATACGCAGTATTTT	CASSPGAAADTQYF
TRBV5-1	few	TRBJ2-4	NA	TGCGCCAGCAGCTTGGCCGTGGGCAGGAGCAAAAACATTCAGTACTTC	CASSLAVGRSKNIQYF
TRBV3-1	NA	TRBJ1-5	NA	TGTGCCAGCAGCCAAGATGTGGGGCCCCAGCATTTT	CASSQDVGPQHF